This T cell receptor beta chain was sequenced in a study of shared clonotypes between healthy human individuals. Data came from immunoSEQ multiplex PCR; TCRdb stores just in-frame clones and leaves some out. Among about 490,000 clones, approximately 81% were seen once, and the ten largest hold approximately 11%. The V gene end was trimmed by 3 bases and the J gene end by 7 bases; junction bases not matched to a gene: 10. Per the germline V gene, CDR1 is SGHTA and CDR2 is FQGNSA. This CDR3 contains 15 residues. Study-wide points: Few donors limited the genetic and exposure-history diversity represented.

In regard to this clone: The antigen is unknown.

The material sequenced was PBMCs. The sequence derives from a woman in her forties in good health. Some clones in this sample may be carry-over from other donors' samples. The chain carries TRBV7-2 and TRBJ2-5, with 8 positions matching TRBD1. The CDR3 protein is CASSLELDRVGTQYF. As DNA, the CDR3 is TGTGCCAGCAGCTTGGAATTGGACAGGGTAGGGACCCAGTACTTC.